A selection of T cell receptor beta chains follows, all from one sample in a study of shared clonotypes between healthy human individuals. Using immunoSEQ multiplex PCR, the repertoire was profiled, and TCRdb retains in-frame clones only, with some absent. The sample has about 480,000 clones, almost 80% seen once. What was sequenced was PBMCs. Receptors originate from a woman in her thirties or forties in good health. Some clones in this sample may be carry-over from other donors' samples. CDR3s leave out the opening cysteine and the closing phenylalanine or tryptophan. Fields, in order: V gene, D gene, CDR3 protein. A D gene is named only where the DNA matches it firmly.

TRBV15 - ATSRGGEGRGDEQF
TRBV28 - ASSFAGAGNTEAF
TRBV10-2 - ASKEGPDTQY
TRBV5-1 - ASSLGGAGAPYEQY
TRBV6-5 TRBD2 ASSAGTSGPYEQY
TRBV27 - ASSSVRGGDEQY
TRBV29-1 - SVGAGTGANVLT
TRBV21-1 - ASSKSMGNEQF
TRBV25-1 TRBD1 ASSARTGGDPYNEQF
TRBV28 TRBD2 ASSLWDGEGGETQY
TRBV5-1 TRBD1 ASSLRQGAEKLF
TRBV7-8 - ASSLSGRGGYNEQF
TRBV6-5 TRBD2 ASSYGLAGAAV
TRBV6-1 - ASSEAGHSNQPQH
TRBV11-1 TRBD2 ASSLVSQGGYNEQF
TRBV27 - ASSLRDDGGNTIY
TRBV5-6 - ASSLQGADTQY
TRBV6-5 - ASSFQVGAGYT
TRBV7-8 - ASSARRSGGYT
TRBV27 - ASSSPRGGGANVLT
TRBV7-9 - ASSLGWRDAGAQY
TRBV5-1 - ASSLAWPMNTEAF
TRBV5-6 TRBD1 ASSLGTGAINEQY
TRBV11-3 - ASSLRSSERGEQF
TRBV13 - ASSHREGAYEQY
TRBV28 - ASSSPYSTGTYEQY
TRBV2 TRBD1 ASSGGGTGGYEQY